A selection of T cell receptor beta chains follows, all from one sample in a study of post-analysis software for immune sequencing data. TCRdb processed the PCR reads anew with MiXCR; each CDR3 protein has one entry. This sample has about 460,000 distinct CDR3 sequences; over 35% occur once, and the top ten carry about 12%. What was sequenced was blood. The receptors were sampled from a girl under 18 with multiple sclerosis. The CDR3 runs from the conserved cysteine through the conserved F or W. The order of the fields is V gene, clone size, D gene, J gene, CDR3 DNA, CDR3 protein. A D gene is named only where the DNA matches it firmly. Not every row has a clone size; where given, it reads once, few, many or a size class.

TRBV7-9	.	.	TRBJ2-1	TGTGCCAGCGTCCTTGGACGAGGGTTCGATGAGCAGTTCTTC	CASVLGRGFDEQFF
TRBV15	.	.	TRBJ1-1	TGTGCCACCAGCAGAGATTTCCAGGGTGGGACTGAAGCTTTCTTT	CATSRDFQGGTEAFF
TRBV28	few	.	TRBJ1-2	TGTGCCAGCAGTGTCCAGGAAAGAAATGGCTACACCTTC	CASSVQERNGYTF
TRBV5-1	few	TRBD1	TRBJ2-5	TGCGCCAGCAGCATGGGACAGGGGGGAGAGACCCAGTACTTC	CASSMGQGGETQYF
TRBV7-3	.	TRBD1	TRBJ1-2	TGTGCCAGCAGCCCTCCCCAGGGGGCGATCTATGGCTACACCTTC	CASSPPQGAIYGYTF
TRBV27	few	.	TRBJ2-6	TGTGCCAGCAGTTTAAATACGGCCCTCTCTGGGGCCAACGTCCTGACTTTC	CASSLNTALSGANVLTF
TRBV20-1	many	TRBD1	TRBJ2-7	TGCAGTGCCGCACCCGGGACAGGGGGCGGCGAGCAGTACTTC	CSAAPGTGGGEQYF
TRBV20-1	.	.	TRBJ2-7	TGCAGTGCTAAACGCGACACTAATACACTGGAGCAGTACTTC	CSAKRDTNTLEQYF
TRBV7-9	.	.	TRBJ1-2	TGTGCCAGCAGCTTACCCCGGGACACCCGAACTAGCGGGGCTTATGGCTACACCTTC	CASSLPRDTRTSGAYGYTF
TRBV27	.	TRBD2	TRBJ2-1	TGTGCCAGCATAGGGTCTAGCGGGACTTTCAGCAATGAGCAGTTCTTC	CASIGSSGTFSNEQFF
TRBV10-3	few	.	TRBJ2-5	TGTGCCATCAGCCTCAAGGACACTCGAGAGACCCAGTACTTC	CAISLKDTRETQYF
TRBV7-9	once	.	TRBJ2-7	TGTGCCAGCAGTCCATCGGACCCTTCCTACGAGCAGTACTTC	CASSPSDPSYEQYF
TRBV6-6	.	.	TRBJ2-7	TGTGCCAGCAGTTACGAACAGGGTGCCTACGAGCAGTACTTC	CASSYEQGAYEQYF
TRBV3-1	few	.	TRBJ1-2	TGTGCCAGCAGCCAAGAGGTTTCCGTGGGCTACACCTTC	CASSQEVSVGYTF
TRBV4-2	.	TRBD1	TRBJ1-6	TGTGCCAGCAGCCAAGATCGGGGGACAGAGAATTCACCCCTCCACTTT	CASSQDRGTENSPLHF
TRBV7-2	few	.	TRBJ2-5	TGTGCCAGCAGCCCAACGAGGGGGCAAGAGACCCAGTACTTC	CASSPTRGQETQYF
TRBV7-9	few	TRBD1	TRBJ2-5	TGTGCCAGCAGCCGCCCGGACAGGCTAAAAGAGACCCAGTACTTC	CASSRPDRLKETQYF
TRBV20-1	.	TRBD2	TRBJ2-1	TGCAGTCCAAGTGGGACTAGCGGAAATGAGCAGTTCTTC	CSPSGTSGNEQFF
TRBV5-1	.	TRBD2	TRBJ2-1	TGCGCCAGCAGCCCTTGGCGGGAGGGTCCCAATGAGCAGTTCTTC	CASSPWREGPNEQFF
TRBV5-1	.	.	TRBJ1-5	TGCGCCAGCAGCTTGGGACAGGCCAGTCAGCCCCAGCATTTT	CASSLGQASQPQHF
TRBV28	.	TRBD2	TRBJ2-1	TGTGCCAGCAGTAACAGCGGGAGTGGCCTCAATGAGCAGTTCTTC	CASSNSGSGLNEQFF
TRBV7-2	once	.	TRBJ1-6	TGTGCCTGCAGCTTAGAATTTTCGGCCTCACCCCTCCACTTT	CACSLEFSASPLHF